A single sample is the source of the 3 T cell receptor beta chains below, sequenced in a study of T cell responses to AZD1222 COVID-19 vaccine. Repertoires were generated with immunoSEQ multiplex PCR, while TCRdb's copy carries only in-frame clones and drops some. The sample includes about 170,000 clones, just under 95% of them seen just once. This specimen was peripheral blood, taken on day 0 of AZD1222 vaccination. The receptors come from an adult in good health.

The chain couples TRBV5-1 to TRBJ2-1; 8 nucleotides align to TRBD2. V shed 2 bases and J 0 bases; nucleotides not matched to a gene: 1. The CDR3 is made up of 15 amino acids. The germline gives CDR1 SGHRS, CDR2 YFSETQ. CDR3 amino acids: CASSLLAVSYNEQFF. As DNA, the CDR3 is TGCGCCAGCAGCTTACTAGCGGTCTCCTACAATGAGCAGTTCTTC.

This clone appeared a single time. The rearrangement uses TRBV10-2 and TRBJ1-2, with D hard to call. V lost 1 base and J lost 6, with 12 bases in between. Germline V gives CDR1 WSHSY, CDR2 SAAADI. This CDR3 is 14 amino acids long. The CDR3 spells CASSELADLHGYTF. CDR3 nucleotide sequence: TGCGCCAGCAGTGAGTTGGCGGACTTGCATGGCTACACCTTC.

DNA of the CDR3: TGTGCCAGCAGCTTAGGGACTATGTACGAGCAGTACTTC. Its translation: CASSLGTMYEQYF. This chain connects TRBV7-9 to TRBJ2-7; possible D gene TRBD2, 6 bases. CDR1 SEHNR and CDR2 FQNEAQ come from the germline V gene (reference sequence). Trimming took 1 base from V and 4 from J, leaving 8 bases between them. This CDR3 is built from 13 residues. The entire variable domain, with the rest obtained from reference TRBV7-9 and TRBJ2-7, is as follows: DTGVSQNPRHKITKRGQNVTFRCDPISEHNRLYWYRQTLGQGPEFLTYFQNEAQLEKSRLLSDRFSAERPKGSFSTLEIQRTEQGDSAMYLCASSLGTMYEQYFGPGTRLTVT.